This entry concerns a single TCR beta chain. Its target is not known. Investigators took ten milliliters of peripheral blood from every donor. The CDR3 contains 13 residues. In germline, CDR1 is LGHNT, CDR2 FRNRAP. V was shortened by 11 bases and J by 0 bases, with 11 bases between the two germline ends. These data come from a study of blood T cells in healthy people across ages. The study, taken as a whole, reports: Expanded clonotype shifts may have been confounded, as the donors had an unknown CMV status. Unsorted PBMC material precluded a definitive naive versus antigen-experienced comparison. Compared with aged donors, long-lived donors showed fewer expanded clones, suggesting selection.

Together with a sample-barcoded 5' primer, a J-beta primer mix was included in a second PCR lasting about 7 to 11 cycles. TCRdb fed the 5' RACE reads into MiXCR, producing one record per CDR3 protein. The table includes 700,000 to 850,000 distinct CDR3 sequences, around 34% detected once. Material: blood. This receptor was identified in a man between 18 and 35 years old in good health. V usage is TRBV12-5 and J usage is TRBJ1-3; maybe TRBD1 (6 bases). CDR3 sequence (DNA): TGTGCTGGTGAGGGGGGCTCTGGAAACACCATATATTTT. Its protein is CAGEGGSGNTIYF.